This note documents a single T cell receptor (beta chain) sequence. What it binds is unknown. The CDR3 is made up of 14 amino acids. V dropped 6 bases and J dropped 2; count of bases not matched to a gene: 5. The sample comes from a study of T cells in Graves' hyperthyroidism and ophthalmopathy. Overall study: Peripheral blood was taken when the disease was first diagnosed, before any treatment began. Whole-study findings and limits: Among clonotypes expanded in thyroid above 0.001, most were also found in blood.

Fresh peripheral blood, more than 9 ml, yielded the PBMCs. Authors of the study amplified TCR beta CDR3 regions from RNA transcripts. In the first-round RT-PCR of the TCR CDR3, the HTBI primer set was used. MiXCR, run by TCRdb on the multiplex PCR reads, gives a single entry per CDR3 protein. The sample comprises 310,000 or so distinct CDR3 sequences, 15% to 20% of which are singletons, and about 51% rests with the top ten. The chain carries TRBV12-3 or TRBV12-4 and TRBJ2-7; 9 bases agree with TRBD1. The source is a woman aged 55-75 years with Graves' ophthalmopathy. The sample comprised blood. CDR3 nucleotides: TGTGCCAGCAGGGGACAGGGTAGACCCTACGAGCAGTACTTC. It yields the protein CASRGQGRPYEQYF.